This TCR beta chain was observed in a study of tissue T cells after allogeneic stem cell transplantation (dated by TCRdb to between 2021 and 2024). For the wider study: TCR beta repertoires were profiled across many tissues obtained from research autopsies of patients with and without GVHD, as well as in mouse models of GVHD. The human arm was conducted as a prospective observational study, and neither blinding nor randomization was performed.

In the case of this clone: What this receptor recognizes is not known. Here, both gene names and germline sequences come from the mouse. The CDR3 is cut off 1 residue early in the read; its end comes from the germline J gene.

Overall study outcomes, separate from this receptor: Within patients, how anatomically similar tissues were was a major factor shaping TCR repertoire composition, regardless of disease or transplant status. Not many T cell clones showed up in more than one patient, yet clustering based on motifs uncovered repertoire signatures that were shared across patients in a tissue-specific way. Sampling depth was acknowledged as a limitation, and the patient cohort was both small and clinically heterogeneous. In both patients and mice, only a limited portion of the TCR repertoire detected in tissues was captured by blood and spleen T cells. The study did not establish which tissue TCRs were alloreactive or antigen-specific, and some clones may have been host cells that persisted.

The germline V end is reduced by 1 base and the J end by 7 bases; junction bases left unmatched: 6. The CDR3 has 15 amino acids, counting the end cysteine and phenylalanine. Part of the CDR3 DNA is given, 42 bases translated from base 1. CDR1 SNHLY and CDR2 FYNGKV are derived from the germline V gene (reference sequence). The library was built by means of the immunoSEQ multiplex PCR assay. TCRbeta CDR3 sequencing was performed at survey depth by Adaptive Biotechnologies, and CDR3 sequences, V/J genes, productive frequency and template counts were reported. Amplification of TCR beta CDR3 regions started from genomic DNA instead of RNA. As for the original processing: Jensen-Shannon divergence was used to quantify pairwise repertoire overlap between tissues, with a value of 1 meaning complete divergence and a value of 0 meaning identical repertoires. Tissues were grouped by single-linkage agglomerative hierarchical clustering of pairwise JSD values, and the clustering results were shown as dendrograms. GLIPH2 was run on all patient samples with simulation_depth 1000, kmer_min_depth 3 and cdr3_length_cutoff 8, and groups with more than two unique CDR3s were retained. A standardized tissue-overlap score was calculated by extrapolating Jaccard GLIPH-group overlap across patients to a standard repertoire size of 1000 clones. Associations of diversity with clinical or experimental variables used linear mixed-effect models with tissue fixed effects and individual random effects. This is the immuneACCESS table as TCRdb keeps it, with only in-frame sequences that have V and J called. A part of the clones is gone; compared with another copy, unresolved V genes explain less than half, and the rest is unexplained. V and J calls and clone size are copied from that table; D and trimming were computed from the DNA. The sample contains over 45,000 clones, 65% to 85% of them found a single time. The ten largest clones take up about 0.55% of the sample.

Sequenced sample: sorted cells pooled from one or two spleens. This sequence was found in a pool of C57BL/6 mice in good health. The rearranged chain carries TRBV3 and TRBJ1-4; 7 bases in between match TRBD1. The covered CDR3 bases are TGTGCCAGCAGCTTAGAGGACAGGAGGTCCGAAAGATTATTT. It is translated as CASSLEDRRSERLF. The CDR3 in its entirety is CASSLEDRRSERLFF.